The 19 T cell receptor beta chains below were found in one sample sequenced in a study of post-analysis software for immune sequencing data (dated by TCRdb to about 2015). The antigens of these receptors remain unknown. Summary of the overall study and its limitations: Roughly 5 TRBV segments, including TRBV5-6, TRBV5-1 and TRBV20-1, were significantly more frequent in patients than controls.

Receptors were amplified or captured by PCR. The reads were generated on an Illumina HiSeq 2500. To reduce PCR and sequencing biases, unique molecular identifiers were built into the TCR beta cDNA libraries. TCRdb ran its own pipeline on the public reads, namely fastp trimming at Q25 and MiXCR clone calling, and kept in-frame beta chains. Entries that share a CDR3 protein sequence are merged under the most common genes and DNA. For this sample there are under 650,000 distinct CDR3 sequences; about 40% appear just once. Of the sample, under 2% is held by the ten largest clones. Input material: blood. These receptors all come from a girl aged 10 to 17 with multiple sclerosis.

The chain combines TRBV20-1 with TRBJ2-3; the match to TRBD2 covers 8 bases. CDR1 and CDR2 (germline): DFQATT, SNEGSKA (reference sequence). Trimming took 4 bases from V and 6 from J; bases not matched to a gene: 6. The CDR3 length is 13 residues. This chain's CDR3 is CSAISGAADTQYF. CDR3 bases: TGCAGTGCTATTAGCGGGGCGGCGGATACGCAGTATTTT.

This clonotype occurred a few times. The chain joins TRBV6-4 to TRBJ2-5; TRBD2 aligns across 10 bases. The CDR3 contains 15 residues. Germline CDR1 and CDR2: MRHNA and SNTAGT. V lost 3 bases, J lost 3 bases, and 4 bases stayed unmatched. This CDR3 reads CASSEKSGGEETQYF. The CDR3 DNA sequence: TGTGCCAGCAGTGAAAAGAGCGGGGGGGAAGAGACCCAGTACTTC.

This clonotype showed up just once. The chain uses TRBV9 and TRBJ2-7; TRBD2 is a possible D gene (6 bases). The V and J ends lost 0 bases and 5 bases respectively, with 18 bases between them. This CDR3 is built from 16 residues. The germline gives CDR1 SGDLS, CDR2 YYNGEE. The CDR3: CASSVDPGGMSHEQYF. The CDR3 DNA follows: TGTGCCAGCAGCGTAGACCCAGGAGGGATGTCCCACGAGCAGTACTTC.

This CDR3 reads CASSSQVGTDTQYF. For the CDR3, the DNA is TGTGCCAGCAGTTCCCAGGTGGGCACAGATACGCAGTATTTT. The chain uses TRBV12-3 or TRBV12-4 and TRBJ2-3; D unclear. This CDR3 has 14 residues. V was shortened by 4 bases and J by 1 base, with 9 bases between the two germline ends.

This clonotype turned up a few times. V gene TRBV4-1 combines with J gene TRBJ2-1; a possible D gene is TRBD2 (5 bases). CDR1 is MGHRA and CDR2 is YSYEKL in the germline V gene. V dropped 6 bases and J dropped 5 bases, with 17 bases sitting between them. The length of the CDR3 is 15 residues. The DNA for the CDR3 is TGCGCCAGCAGTTATTCGAGAGGGAGCCACAATGAGCAGTTCTTC. Translation gives CASSYSRGSHNEQFF.

This clonotype was counted a few times. V usage is TRBV27 and J usage is TRBJ1-2; no definite D call. V lost 5 bases and J lost 2, with 12 bases in between. CDR3 length: 14 residues. CDR1 and CDR2 from the germline V gene are MNHEY and SMNVEV (reference sequence). DNA of the CDR3: TGTGCCAGCAGTATAAGCGGGGTAAACTATGGCTACACCTTC. As protein: CASSISGVNYGYTF.

The chain links TRBV20-1 to TRBJ2-1; D is undetermined. Trimming removed 6 bases from V and 5 bases from J, with 14 bases in between. The CDR3 loop spans 13 amino acids. Germline CDR1 is DFQATT and CDR2 is SNEGSKA (reference sequence). The DNA of the CDR3 is TGCAGTGCCGCCCTAGGGCTTGACAATGAGCAGTTCTTC. This translates into CSAALGLDNEQFF.

This rearrangement joins TRBV6-5 to TRBJ2-3, with 9 bases identical to TRBD2. Germline V lookup: CDR1 MNHEY, CDR2 SVGAGI. This CDR3 region has 18 residues. V gave up 4 bases and J gave up 2 bases; unmatched junction bases: 13. The CDR3: CASSSPMGSSGATDTQYF. CDR3 DNA: TGTGCCAGCAGTTCCCCCATGGGGTCTAGCGGGGCCACAGATACGCAGTATTTT.

The chain recombines TRBV29-1 with TRBJ2-4; 8 bases line up with TRBD2. The DNA matches TRBJ2-5 better at its end, which makes the J call doubtful. CDR1 and CDR2 (germline): SQVTM, ANQGSEA. CDR3 length equals 15 residues. The CDR3 here is CSVGGYGASGQTQYF. Here the CDR3 DNA reads TGCAGCGTGGGGGGGTACGGTGCTAGCGGGCAGACCCAGTACTTC.

The chain has TRBV20-1 and TRBJ1-4, with 7 bases lining up with TRBD1. The CDR3 is 14 residues long. Germline loops: CDR1 DFQATT, CDR2 SNEGSKA (reference sequence). J lost 6 bases, V lost 4 bases, and 8 bases had no gene match. The DNA for the CDR3 is TGCAGTGCTACCTCACAGGGGAGAGATGAAAAACTGTTTTTT. It is translated as CSATSQGRDEKLFF.

V gene TRBV5-1 combines with J gene TRBJ1-2, with D maybe TRBD1 (6 bases). Germline values: CDR1 SGHRS, CDR2 YFSETQ. This CDR3 is built from 13 residues. Trimming removed 3 bases from V and 6 bases from J, with 12 bases in between. The CDR3 sequence: CASSSTGTDGYTF. The CDR3 bases are TGCGCCAGCAGCTCGACAGGTACCGATGGCTACACCTTC.

V gene TRBV5-1 combines with J gene TRBJ2-1; TRBD2 agrees at 8 bases. Germline V lookup: CDR1 SGHRS, CDR2 YFSETQ. CDR3 length equals 18 residues. Losses at the gene ends were 4 bases for V and 5 bases for J; bases not matched to a gene: 17. CDR3 protein: CASSHPPAKRGLHNEQFF. Here the CDR3 DNA reads TGCGCCAGCAGCCATCCCCCTGCTAAGCGGGGGCTTCACAATGAGCAGTTCTTC.

This clonotype was counted at least ten times. The J gene is TRBJ2-5, the V gene TRBV27; TRBD1 matches 9 bases. There are 15 residues in the CDR3. The V and J ends lost 6 bases and 5 bases, in that order; junction bases with no gene match: 10. The germline V gene has CDR1 MNHEY and CDR2 SMNVEV (reference sequence). The CDR3 reads CASSRDREVGETQYF. The CDR3 DNA is TGTGCCAGCAGCAGGGACAGGGAGGTTGGGGAGACCCAGTACTTC.

The rearrangement links TRBV15 to TRBJ1-5, with D maybe TRBD1 (5 bases). The CDR3 has 15 residues. Germline assignment: CDR1 LNHNV and CDR2 YYDKDF (reference sequence). The V and J ends lost 1 base and 2 bases respectively, with 9 bases between them. The CDR3 protein is CATSRGREGNQPQHF. The CDR3 DNA follows: TGTGCCACCAGCAGAGGCAGGGAGGGCAATCAGCCCCAGCATTTT.

The CDR3 coding sequence is TGTGCCAGCAGTTTTGGGCTAGCGGGGGCTTCCAATGAGCAGTTCTTC. Translating gives CASSFGLAGASNEQFF. The V and J genes are TRBV12-3 or TRBV12-4 and TRBJ2-1, with TRBD2 identical over 10 bases. The CDR3 length is 16 residues. With 3 bases clipped from V and 6 bases from J, the junction kept 8 bases outside the gene matches.

V gene TRBV4-1 combines with J gene TRBJ2-7; 11 bases fit TRBD1. V dropped 3 bases and J dropped 5; count of bases not matched to a gene: 3. CDR1 is MGHRA and CDR2 is YSYEKL in the germline V gene. The CDR3 runs 14 residues. The CDR3, as DNA: TGCGCCAGCAGCCAGGACAGGGGGCGGGACGAGCAGTACTTC. Translated, it gives CASSQDRGRDEQYF.

The chain is built from TRBV27 and TRBJ2-5; D is undetermined. CDR3 length: 18 residues. V was shortened by 4 bases and J by 5 bases, with 26 bases between the two germline ends. Germline lookup yields CDR1 MNHEY and CDR2 SMNVEV (reference sequence). DNA of the CDR3: TGTGCCAGCAGTTCCCGTTTTTTTGTGACGGGCGGAGAGGAGACCCAGTACTTC. Protein: CASSSRFFVTGGEETQYF.

The chain carries TRBV10-3 and TRBJ1-4; D is unclear. Trimming left V 2 bases short and J 5 bases short, with 9 bases between. Germline loops: CDR1 ENHRY, CDR2 SYGVKD. The CDR3 consists of 14 residues. CDR3 nucleotides: TGTGCCATCAGTGAGGTTTCGGAAAATGAAAAACTGTTTTTT. It specifies CAISEVSENEKLFF.

The V and J genes are TRBV12-3 or TRBV12-4 and TRBJ1-5; no definite D call. The CDR3 spans 17 residues. The V gene lost 3 bases and the J gene lost 0 bases, with 15 bases spanning the gap. The CDR3, as DNA: TGTGCCAGCAGTTTGGCGCCGGCGCCCTATAGCAATCAGCCCCAGCATTTT. Its protein product is CASSLAPAPYSNQPQHF.